The clone carrying this T cell receptor beta chain has a handful of counts. Its antigen is undetermined. This specimen belongs to a study of blood T cells in healthy people across ages. Staff drew 9 to 10 milliliters of peripheral blood from each donor. The CDR3 has 13 residues. Trimming took off 0 bases at V and 5 bases at J, with 7 bases between the two ends. Per germline, CDR1 SGDLS and CDR2 YYNGEE. Using a J-beta primer mix together with a sample-barcoded 5' primer, a second PCR was run for roughly 7 to 12 cycles. MiXCR, run by TCRdb on the 5' RACE reads, gives a single entry per CDR3 protein. Of around 970,000 distinct CDR3 sequences in the sample, roughly 51% were seen once. Study-level findings and limits: Diversity estimates from one million T cells were considered underestimates. More naive CD4+ cells and higher diversity marked long-lived donors relative to aged donors. With age, beta diversity per million T cells declined roughly linearly, significantly by approximately 40.

This sequence was found in a woman in her fifties or sixties in good health. The sample consisted of blood. V gene TRBV9 combines with J gene TRBJ2-3, with D unclear. CDR3 DNA: TGTGCCAGCAGCGTAGGGTATGGAGATACGCAGTATTTT. It specifies CASSVGYGDTQYF.